Reported below is one TCR beta chain. The germline V and J ends were trimmed by 3 bases and 7 bases, with 18 bases remaining between them. Looked up from germline, CDR1 is LGHDT and CDR2 is YNNKEL (reference sequence). The CDR3 runs to 15 residues. Libraries were prepared by immunoSEQ multiplex PCR; TCRdb keeps only in-frame clonotypes and omits some of them. This table has some 45,000 clones, 85% to 95% appearing once. The sample is drawn from a study of control samples from healthy donors and cancer patients. Sequenced material: PBMCs. This receptor was identified in a woman aged 40 to 50 with head and neck cancer. V usage is TRBV3-1 (or the pseudogene TRBV3-2) and J usage is TRBJ1-2, with a tentative D call TRBD1 (6 bases). This CDR3 is CASSQRSGGDSGYTF. CDR3 nucleotides: TGTGCCAGCAGCCAGCGATCGGGGGGCGACTCTGGCTACACCTTC.